The TCR beta chain under discussion was sequenced for a study of T-cell memory formation after mild COVID-19. Study information: The two donors had largely donor-specific TCR clusters.

Study-wide findings and caveats: Cross-reactive memory appears to have joined, as suggested by some responding clones showing up in pre-infection memory. Contracting clones, day 15 to 85, had balanced CD4/CD8, and later expanders favored CD4+.

TCRdb redid the calling of the 5' RACE reads with MiXCR, one entry per CDR3 protein. The sample has around 340,000 distinct CDR3 sequences; 20% to 25% are singletons. Remarks on this clonotype: Its antigen is as yet unknown.

The CDR3 is 13 amino acids. Germline values: CDR1 MNHEY, CDR2 SVGEGT. V gave up 8 bases and J gave up 5 bases; unmatched junction bases: 5. This chain connects TRBV6-2 or TRBV6-3 to TRBJ2-5, with 10 bases matching TRBD2. Input material: PBMCs or a T cell subset sorted from them (not recorded which). The TCR sequence derives from an adult woman who had mild COVID-19 (a few samples of this study predate the infection). Cell type and time point are not known. The CDR3 DNA sequence: TGTGCCAGCGAGCGGGGGGGCCAGGAGACCCAGTACTTC. It yields the protein CASERGGQETQYF.